The source of this TCR beta chain is a study of radiotherapy plus CTLA-4 blockade in lung cancer. Study conclusions and caveats: With interferon-beta, early dynamics of blood T cell clones were reported to best predict response.

For this clone: Its matching antigen is unknown.

Produced via immunoSEQ multiplex PCR; TCRdb's table is partial and in-frame only. Among about 110,000 clones, more than 70% were seen once, and the ten largest hold over 2%. The CDR3 sequence is 12 residues long. CDR1 is SGHVS, CDR2 FQNEAQ, per germline. The ends were cut back, 3 bases at V and 6 bases at J, with 9 bases in the middle. The source is a human donor with non-small cell lung cancer that progressed on radiotherapy plus ipilimumab. Some clones in this sample may be carry-over from other donors' samples. This chain links TRBV7-8 with TRBJ2-7; TRBD2 might be the D (6 bases). The starting material was peripheral blood, obtained from a patient treated with radiotherapy plus ipilimumab. CDR3 coding DNA: TGTGCCAGCAGCTTGGGACTCCCCGAGCAGTACTTC. It codes for CASSLGLPEQYF.